This is a list of T cell receptor beta chains from one sample in a study of identical twins. TCRdb reprocessed the 5' RACE reads with MiXCR, giving one entry per CDR3 protein. The data hold 700,000 or so distinct CDR3 sequences, with about 20% observed a single time. The same specimen was also included in a second study, on T cells expressing NK-cell markers.

The sequencing input was PBMCs. The source of these receptors is a woman aged 18-35 years in good health. Both conserved end residues are part of each CDR3. A D gene is named only where the DNA matches it firmly. For some rows the clone size is stated as once, few or many, or as a class when expanded; others skip it.

CASRSTGGTTNTQYF	TGTGCCAGCAGATCTACAGGGGGCACCACAAATACGCAGTATTTT	TRBD1	TRBV6-1	TRBJ2-3	.	15
CSAAGVGNTIYF	TGCAGTGCCGCAGGGGTCGGAAACACCATATATTTT	.	TRBV20-1	TRBJ1-3	.	12
CCARDYGGRALFNEQFF	TGCTGTGCTAGAGATTATGGCGGGAGGGCCTTATTTAATGAGCAGTTCTTC	TRBD2	TRBV20-1	TRBJ2-1	.	17
CATSTGEQETQYF	TGTGCCACCAGCACTGGAGAACAAGAGACCCAGTACTTC	.	TRBV10-3	TRBJ2-5	many	13
CASSSPGLAGPQDTQYF	TGCGCCAGCAGTTCCCCGGGACTAGCGGGGCCACAGGATACGCAGTATTTT	TRBD2	TRBV5-1	TRBJ2-3	few	17
CGSSWEMTSGSPGATWEQYF	TGCGGCAGCAGCTGGGAGATGACTAGCGGGAGTCCCGGGGCCACTTGGGAGCAGTACTTC	TRBD2	TRBV5-1	TRBJ2-7	.	20
CASSSSGILGEQFF	TGTGCCAGCAGTTCTAGCGGGATCTTAGGTGAGCAGTTCTTC	TRBD2	TRBV11-2	TRBJ2-1	few	14
CASSFGQETGELFF	TGTGCCAGCAGTTTTGGGCAGGAGACCGGGGAGCTGTTTTTT	.	TRBV27	TRBJ2-2	.	14
CASRPQGITTDTQYF	TGTGCCAGCAGACCCCAGGGGATAACAACAGATACGCAGTATTTT	.	TRBV2	TRBJ2-3	.	15
CSARTGTSGSSEQFF	TGCAGTGCTAGAACTGGGACTAGCGGGAGCAGTGAGCAGTTCTTC	TRBD2	TRBV20-1	TRBJ2-1	few	15
CATSPRGPSGISEQFF	TGTGCCACTAGCCCAAGGGGGCCTAGCGGGATTAGTGAGCAGTTCTTC	TRBD2	TRBV6-2/TRBV6-3	TRBJ2-1	.	16
CASSPANFYGYTF	TGTGCCAGCAGCCCCGCCAATTTCTATGGCTACACCTTC	.	TRBV12-3/TRBV12-4	TRBJ1-2	few	13
CSARAGADTRGYTF	TGCAGTGCTAGGGCTGGGGCTGATACTAGGGGCTACACCTTC	.	TRBV20-1	TRBJ1-2	few	14
CASSGTMTEQFF	TGCGCCAGCAGCGGGACGATGACTGAGCAGTTCTTC	.	TRBV5-1	TRBJ2-1	few	12
CASSETPSNQPQHF	TGTGCCAGCAGTGAAACCCCTAGCAATCAGCCCCAGCATTTT	.	TRBV6-1	TRBJ1-5	few	14
CASSLHAYEQYF	TGTGCCAGCAGCTTACACGCTTACGAGCAGTACTTC	.	TRBV7-2	TRBJ2-7	few	12
CASSRLAGTREQYF	TGTGCCAGCAGTCGACTAGCGGGGACACGCGAGCAGTACTTC	TRBD2	TRBV11-2	TRBJ2-7	.	14
CSTIGGRATYNEQFF	TGCAGTACAATCGGCGGGAGGGCAACCTACAATGAGCAGTTCTTC	TRBD2	TRBV20-1	TRBJ2-1	few	15
CASARRVRVDGYTF	TGTGCCAGCGCCCGGCGGGTTCGGGTCGATGGCTACACCTTC	.	TRBV12-3/TRBV12-4	TRBJ1-2	.	14
CSADGTSWSRNEQFF	TGCAGTGCTGATGGGACTAGCTGGTCGCGGAATGAGCAGTTCTTC	TRBD2	TRBV20-1	TRBJ2-1	.	15
CASSTGRRAFF	TGTGCCAGCAGCACAGGGAGAAGGGCTTTCTTT	.	TRBV12-3/TRBV12-4	TRBJ1-1	.	11
CASSSENGQNNEQFF	TGCGCCAGCAGCTCCGAAAATGGACAGAACAATGAGCAGTTCTTC	.	TRBV5-1	TRBJ2-1	many	15
CASSQEAWWGVTYEQYF	TGCGCCAGCAGCCAAGAGGCATGGTGGGGGGTAACCTACGAGCAGTACTTC	.	TRBV4-1	TRBJ2-7	.	17
CSARQLTRYEQYF	TGCAGTGCTAGGCAGTTAACCCGCTACGAGCAGTACTTC	.	TRBV20-1	TRBJ2-7	few	13
CATSRGQGEADEQFF	TGTGCCACCAGCAGGGGACAGGGGGAGGCCGATGAGCAGTTCTTC	TRBD1	TRBV15	TRBJ2-1	many	15
CASGSGTNSYEQYF	TGTGCCAGCGGATCCGGGACGAACTCCTACGAGCAGTACTTC	.	TRBV5-6	TRBJ2-7	.	14